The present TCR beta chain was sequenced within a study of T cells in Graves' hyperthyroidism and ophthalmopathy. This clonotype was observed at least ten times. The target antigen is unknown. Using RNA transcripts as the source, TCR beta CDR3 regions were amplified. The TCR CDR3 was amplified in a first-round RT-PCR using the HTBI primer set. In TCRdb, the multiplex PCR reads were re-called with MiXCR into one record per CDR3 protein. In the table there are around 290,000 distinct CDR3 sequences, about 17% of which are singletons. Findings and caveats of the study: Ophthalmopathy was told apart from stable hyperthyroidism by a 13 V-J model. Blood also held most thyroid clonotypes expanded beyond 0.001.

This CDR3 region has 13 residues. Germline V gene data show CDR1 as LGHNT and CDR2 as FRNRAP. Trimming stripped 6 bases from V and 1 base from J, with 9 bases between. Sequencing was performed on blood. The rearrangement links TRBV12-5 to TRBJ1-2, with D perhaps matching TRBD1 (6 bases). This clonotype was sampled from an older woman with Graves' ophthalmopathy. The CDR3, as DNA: TGTGCTAGTGGGGACAGAGTTAACTATGGCTACACCTTC. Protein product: CASGDRVNYGYTF.